The rows below give T cell receptor beta chains drawn from one sample of a study of regulatory T cells in long-lasting Graves disease. TCRdb re-derived calls from the multiplex PCR reads in MiXCR, one entry per CDR3 protein. The sample has 650,000 to 850,000 distinct CDR3 sequences, approximately 29% seen once. The material was peripheral blood mononuclear cells (PBMCs), obtained when the disease was refractory, from a patient treated with antithyroid drugs. The receptors were sampled from a female donor with Graves disease. CDR3s include the opening cysteine and the closing phenylalanine or tryptophan. A D gene is named only where the DNA matches it firmly. Size tells how often a clone was seen (once, few, many) or the class of an expanded clone, and some rows leave it out.

len: 13
j_gene: TRBJ1-5
d_gene: NA
abundance: few
v_gene: TRBV27
CDR3nt: TGTGCCAGCAGTTTTGGGGTCGTTCAGCCCCAGCATTTT
CDR3aa: CASSFGVVQPQHF

len: 14
j_gene: TRBJ1-1
d_gene: TRBD1
abundance: NA
v_gene: TRBV10-3
CDR3nt: TGTGCCATCACTCGCGGGACAGGGGACACTGAAGCTTTCTTT
CDR3aa: CAITRGTGDTEAFF

len: 13
j_gene: TRBJ1-1
d_gene: TRBD1
abundance: NA
v_gene: TRBV19
CDR3nt: TGTGCCAGTAACGACAGGGTGAACACTGAAGCTTTCTTT
CDR3aa: CASNDRVNTEAFF

len: 19
j_gene: TRBJ1-4
d_gene: TRBD1
abundance: NA
v_gene: TRBV20-1
CDR3nt: TGCAGTGCCCGACGCAGGACAGGGGGCATTTTCCCCTGGGCTGAAAAACTGTTTTTT
CDR3aa: CSARRRTGGIFPWAEKLFF

len: 15
j_gene: TRBJ2-7
d_gene: TRBD1
abundance: NA
v_gene: TRBV27
CDR3nt: TGTGTCAGCAGTTTTCAAGACAGGGGGGGGGACGAGCAGTACTTC
CDR3aa: CVSSFQDRGGDEQYF

len: 12
j_gene: TRBJ1-4
d_gene: NA
abundance: NA
v_gene: TRBV9
CDR3nt: TGTGCCAGCAGCGCTGTCGGGGAAAAACTGTTTTTT
CDR3aa: CASSAVGEKLFF

len: 12
j_gene: TRBJ1-1
d_gene: NA
abundance: few
v_gene: TRBV30
CDR3nt: TGTGCCTGGTCCGGGACCCACACTGAAGCTTTCTTT
CDR3aa: CAWSGTHTEAFF

len: 15
j_gene: TRBJ1-2
d_gene: NA
abundance: NA
v_gene: TRBV6-2/TRBV6-3
CDR3nt: TGTGCCAGCAGCGGGGGACGCATTCGGGGCTATGGCTACACCTTC
CDR3aa: CASSGGRIRGYGYTF

len: 13
j_gene: TRBJ1-5
d_gene: NA
abundance: NA
v_gene: TRBV19
CDR3nt: TGTGCCAGTAGTCCCAACAACCTTCAGCCCCAGCATTTT
CDR3aa: CASSPNNLQPQHF

len: 13
j_gene: TRBJ2-7
d_gene: NA
abundance: many
v_gene: TRBV6-1
CDR3nt: TGTGCCAGCAGTCCGGGACAAACCTACGAGCAGTACTTC
CDR3aa: CASSPGQTYEQYF

len: 15
j_gene: TRBJ2-6
d_gene: NA
abundance: NA
v_gene: TRBV2
CDR3nt: TGTGCCAGCAGTAGAAGGGACACTGGGGCCAACGTCCTGACTTTC
CDR3aa: CASSRRDTGANVLTF

len: 17
j_gene: TRBJ1-2
d_gene: TRBD1
abundance: many
v_gene: TRBV12-3/TRBV12-4
CDR3nt: TGTGCCAGCAGCCGACTCCCGGGACAGGGGGACCCCTATGGCTACACCTTC
CDR3aa: CASSRLPGQGDPYGYTF

len: 14
j_gene: TRBJ1-5
d_gene: TRBD1
abundance: NA
v_gene: TRBV5-6
CDR3nt: TGTGCCAGCAGCCAAACAGGGGGTGTTCAGCCCCAGCATTTT
CDR3aa: CASSQTGGVQPQHF

len: 12
j_gene: TRBJ1-2
d_gene: TRBD1
abundance: many
v_gene: TRBV28
CDR3nt: TGTGCCAGCAACGAACGCAAGGGGGCTGGCACCTTC
CDR3aa: CASNERKGAGTF

len: 13
j_gene: TRBJ2-7
d_gene: NA
abundance: NA
v_gene: TRBV27
CDR3nt: TGTGCCAGCAGTCCGAGTTGGGGCGGCGAGCAGTACTTC
CDR3aa: CASSPSWGGEQYF

len: 16
j_gene: TRBJ2-5
d_gene: NA
abundance: few
v_gene: TRBV6-5
CDR3nt: TGTGCCAGCAGTTACTCCTGGGCAGGGCAGTGGGAGACCCAGTACTTC
CDR3aa: CASSYSWAGQWETQYF

len: 17
j_gene: TRBJ2-7
d_gene: TRBD2
abundance: NA
v_gene: TRBV4-1
CDR3nt: TGCGCCAGCAGCCACCTAGGACTAGCGGGAGGGTTAAACGAGCAGTACTTC
CDR3aa: CASSHLGLAGGLNEQYF

len: 14
j_gene: TRBJ2-5
d_gene: TRBD1
abundance: few
v_gene: TRBV2
CDR3nt: TGTGCCAGCAGGGAGGGGACAGGGAGGGAGACCCAGTACTTC
CDR3aa: CASREGTGRETQYF

len: 17
j_gene: TRBJ2-5
d_gene: TRBD1
abundance: few
v_gene: TRBV10-2
CDR3nt: TGCGCCAGCAGTGAGTCTGTGGCGACAGGGTTTTGGGAGACCCAGTACTTC
CDR3aa: CASSESVATGFWETQYF

len: 15
j_gene: TRBJ2-1
d_gene: TRBD2
abundance: NA
v_gene: TRBV7-2
CDR3nt: TGTGCCAGCAGCTTAGATTGGCGGGGGGGGAATGAGCAGTTCTTC
CDR3aa: CASSLDWRGGNEQFF

len: 13
j_gene: TRBJ1-3
d_gene: NA
abundance: few
v_gene: TRBV20-1
CDR3nt: TGCAGTGCTAGGGGTCTCTCTGGAAACACCATATATTTT
CDR3aa: CSARGLSGNTIYF

len: 17
j_gene: TRBJ1-6
d_gene: NA
abundance: few
v_gene: TRBV12-5
CDR3nt: TGTGCTAGTGGTTTGGTACTTGACCGTCCGAATAATTCACCCCTCCACTTT
CDR3aa: CASGLVLDRPNNSPLHF

len: 15
j_gene: TRBJ1-5
d_gene: TRBD1
abundance: NA
v_gene: TRBV6-1
CDR3nt: TGTGCCAGCAGTGAAGCCCCAGGGGGCGGTCAGCCCCAGCATTTT
CDR3aa: CASSEAPGGGQPQHF

len: 15
j_gene: TRBJ1-3
d_gene: TRBD1
abundance: once
v_gene: TRBV5-1
CDR3nt: TGCGCCAGCAGCATTGGGACAGCGGACGGAAACACCATATATTTT
CDR3aa: CASSIGTADGNTIYF

len: 11
j_gene: TRBJ1-2
d_gene: NA
abundance: many
v_gene: TRBV2
CDR3nt: TGTGCGAATTTACAGGGCAACGGCTACACCTTC
CDR3aa: CANLQGNGYTF

len: 12
j_gene: TRBJ2-7
d_gene: NA
abundance: many
v_gene: TRBV7-9
CDR3nt: TGTGCCAGCAGTTCGACCTCCTACGAGCAGTACTTC
CDR3aa: CASSSTSYEQYF

len: 17
j_gene: TRBJ2-5
d_gene: TRBD2
abundance: many
v_gene: TRBV28
CDR3nt: TGTGCCAGCAGTGGGACTAGCGGGCCCGTACTCCAAGAGACCCAGTACTTC
CDR3aa: CASSGTSGPVLQETQYF

len: 15
j_gene: TRBJ1-5
d_gene: NA
abundance: few
v_gene: TRBV2
CDR3nt: TGTGCCAGCAGTGATCCGACAGGTTCCAATCAGCCCCAGCATTTT
CDR3aa: CASSDPTGSNQPQHF

len: 16
j_gene: TRBJ1-4
d_gene: NA
abundance: few
v_gene: TRBV6-1
CDR3nt: TGTGCCAGCAGCTTCCTGGTTCCTACGGGGAGTGAAAAACTGTTTTTT
CDR3aa: CASSFLVPTGSEKLFF

len: 13
j_gene: TRBJ2-5
d_gene: NA
abundance: NA
v_gene: TRBV19
CDR3nt: TGTGCCAGTAGTATGACAGACCAAGAGACCCAGTACTTC
CDR3aa: CASSMTDQETQYF

len: 15
j_gene: TRBJ1-3
d_gene: NA
abundance: NA
v_gene: TRBV7-3
CDR3nt: TGTGCCAGCAGCTTAGGGAGAGAAACTGGAAACACCATATATTTT
CDR3aa: CASSLGRETGNTIYF

len: 13
j_gene: TRBJ2-7
d_gene: TRBD2
abundance: few
v_gene: TRBV12-3/TRBV12-4
CDR3nt: TGTGCCAGCAGTCTCGGGGGACTAGCGGGTCAGTACTTC
CDR3aa: CASSLGGLAGQYF

len: 14
j_gene: TRBJ1-2
d_gene: NA
abundance: NA
v_gene: TRBV3-1
CDR3nt: TGTGCCAGCAGCGTCGGGGGGAAAGGCGGTGGCTACACCTTC
CDR3aa: CASSVGGKGGGYTF

len: 17
j_gene: TRBJ1-4
d_gene: NA
abundance: many
v_gene: TRBV20-1
CDR3nt: TGCAGTGCTCGTTTTGGAGGGGCGGTCGCGGCTAATGAAAAACTGTTTTTT
CDR3aa: CSARFGGAVAANEKLFF

len: 17
j_gene: TRBJ2-5
d_gene: TRBD2
abundance: NA
v_gene: TRBV6-2/TRBV6-3
CDR3nt: TGTGCCAGCAGTTACTCGTTTACGGGAGGGCCCCAAGAGACCCAGTACTTC
CDR3aa: CASSYSFTGGPQETQYF

len: 17
j_gene: TRBJ2-7
d_gene: TRBD1
abundance: NA
v_gene: TRBV11-2
CDR3nt: TGTGCCAGCAGCCCGGGGAGGTGGGACAGGTTTTCTACGAAGCAGTACTTC
CDR3aa: CASSPGRWDRFSTKQYF

len: 18
j_gene: TRBJ1-6
d_gene: NA
abundance: NA
v_gene: TRBV20-1
CDR3nt: TGCAGTGCTGCCCTGACTGGAGGGGTGGGCTATAGGAATTCACCCCTCCACTTT
CDR3aa: CSAALTGGVGYRNSPLHF

len: 14
j_gene: TRBJ2-5
d_gene: NA
abundance: few
v_gene: TRBV14
CDR3nt: TGTGCCAGCAGCCAAGAACTGCCTCAAGAGACCCAGTACTTC
CDR3aa: CASSQELPQETQYF

len: 15
j_gene: TRBJ2-7
d_gene: NA
abundance: NA
v_gene: TRBV2
CDR3nt: TGTGCCAGCAGGGCCTTGCCCGGGCTCGACTACAAGCAGTACTTC
CDR3aa: CASRALPGLDYKQYF

len: 15
j_gene: TRBJ2-5
d_gene: NA
abundance: NA
v_gene: TRBV7-3
CDR3nt: TGTGCCAGCAGCTTAACTGGGAACCCCCAAGAGACCCAGTACTTC
CDR3aa: CASSLTGNPQETQYF

len: 14
j_gene: TRBJ1-1
d_gene: NA
abundance: NA
v_gene: TRBV19
CDR3nt: TGTGCCAGTAGTATAGTCGGGGGCAACACTGAAGCTTTCTTT
CDR3aa: CASSIVGGNTEAFF

len: 14
j_gene: TRBJ1-1
d_gene: NA
abundance: NA
v_gene: TRBV29-1
CDR3nt: TGCAGCGTTGATTTAGCCAGGGACGACACTGAAGCTTTCTTT
CDR3aa: CSVDLARDDTEAFF

len: 15
j_gene: TRBJ2-5
d_gene: TRBD1
abundance: NA
v_gene: TRBV15
CDR3nt: TGTGCCACCACGAACAAATGGCAGGGGGAAGAGACCCAGTACTTC
CDR3aa: CATTNKWQGEETQYF

len: 16
j_gene: TRBJ1-6
d_gene: NA
abundance: few
v_gene: TRBV7-9
CDR3nt: TGTGCCAGCAGCTTAGCCGGTACAGGGCATCATTCACCCCTCCACTTT
CDR3aa: CASSLAGTGHHSPLHF

len: 11
j_gene: TRBJ1-1
d_gene: NA
abundance: few
v_gene: TRBV12-3/TRBV12-4
CDR3nt: TGTGCCAGCAGCCTTCCGGCTGAAGCTTTCTTT
CDR3aa: CASSLPAEAFF